A selection of T cell receptor beta chains follows, all from one sample in a study of cytomegalovirus exposure and HLA in healthy donors. Method: immunoSEQ multiplex PCR; TCRdb's copy keeps in-frame clones and lacks some. The table records around 200,000 clones, around nine tenths of them present only once. Specimen: PBMCs. These receptor sequences come from a young woman in good health and CMV-seronegative. Both conserved end residues are part of each CDR3. A D gene is named only where the DNA matches it firmly. A clone size is listed for some rows: how often the clone was seen (once, few, many), or a class if it is expanded.

v_call: TRBV7-8; clone_size: NA; d_call: TRBD2; j_call: TRBJ2-5; cdr3_length: 18; cdr3_aa: CASSDSQTMTSGQETQYF; cdr3_nt: TGTGCCAGCAGCGATTCCCAAACCATGACTAGCGGACAAGAGACCCAGTACTTC
v_call: TRBV5-1; clone_size: NA; d_call: TRBD2; j_call: TRBJ2-2; cdr3_length: 18; cdr3_aa: CASSRLGRGGGDTGELFF; cdr3_nt: TGCGCCAGCAGCCGCCTAGGCCGCGGGGGTGGTGACACCGGGGAGCTGTTTTTT
v_call: TRBV27; clone_size: NA; d_call: NA; j_call: TRBJ2-2; cdr3_length: 15; cdr3_aa: CASSFSRQNTGELFF; cdr3_nt: TGTGCCAGCAGTTTTTCTAGGCAGAACACCGGGGAGCTGTTTTTT
v_call: TRBV5-1; clone_size: once; d_call: NA; j_call: TRBJ1-1; cdr3_length: 13; cdr3_aa: CATPSGGNTEAFF; cdr3_nt: TGCGCCACCCCGTCAGGAGGGAACACTGAAGCTTTCTTT
v_call: TRBV5-6; clone_size: NA; d_call: NA; j_call: TRBJ1-4; cdr3_length: 16; cdr3_aa: CASSRGGPTKGEKLFF; cdr3_nt: TGTGCCAGCAGTAGGGGAGGGCCTACGAAGGGTGAAAAACTGTTTTTT
v_call: TRBV7-9; clone_size: NA; d_call: TRBD2; j_call: TRBJ2-7; cdr3_length: 15; cdr3_aa: CASSLVGSGSYEQYF; cdr3_nt: TGTGCCAGCAGCTTAGTAGGTAGCGGGAGCTACGAGCAGTACTTC
v_call: TRBV19; clone_size: once; d_call: NA; j_call: TRBJ2-4; cdr3_length: 14; cdr3_aa: CASKQGGEKNIQYF; cdr3_nt: TGTGCCAGTAAACAGGGGGGGGAAAAAAACATTCAGTACTTC
v_call: TRBV7-2; clone_size: NA; d_call: TRBD1; j_call: TRBJ1-2; cdr3_length: 14; cdr3_aa: CASSGSQGYYGYTF; cdr3_nt: TGTGCCAGCAGCGGATCACAGGGGTACTATGGCTACACCTTC
v_call: TRBV21-1; clone_size: NA; d_call: NA; j_call: TRBJ1-3; cdr3_length: 15; cdr3_aa: CASSKGVPSGNTIYF; cdr3_nt: TGTGCCAGCAGCAAAGGAGTCCCCTCTGGAAACACCATATATTTT
v_call: TRBV19; clone_size: NA; d_call: TRBD1; j_call: TRBJ1-2; cdr3_length: 14; cdr3_aa: CASSTPGQIYGYTF; cdr3_nt: TGTGCCAGTAGTACGCCGGGACAGATCTATGGCTACACCTTC
v_call: TRBV28; clone_size: NA; d_call: NA; j_call: TRBJ1-4; cdr3_length: 12; cdr3_aa: CASSQGTEKLFF; cdr3_nt: TGTGCCAGCAGTCAGGGGACTGAAAAACTGTTTTTT
v_call: TRBV7-9; clone_size: once; d_call: TRBD2; j_call: TRBJ2-3; cdr3_length: 16; cdr3_aa: CASSLGASGRTDTQYF; cdr3_nt: TGTGCCAGCAGCTTAGGTGCTAGCGGTCGCACAGATACGCAGTATTTT
v_call: TRBV5-1; clone_size: NA; d_call: NA; j_call: TRBJ2-2; cdr3_length: 15; cdr3_aa: CASSLGRLGTGELFF; cdr3_nt: TGCGCCAGCAGCTTGGGTAGGCTAGGTACCGGGGAGCTGTTTTTT
v_call: TRBV5-8; clone_size: NA; d_call: NA; j_call: TRBJ1-4; cdr3_length: 17; cdr3_aa: CANSLAGSFATNEKLFF; cdr3_nt: TGTGCCAACAGCTTGGCCGGTTCCTTTGCAACTAATGAAAAACTGTTTTTT
v_call: TRBV2; clone_size: NA; d_call: TRBD1; j_call: TRBJ1-2; cdr3_length: 15; cdr3_aa: CASSGGQGETYGYTF; cdr3_nt: TGTGCCAGCAGTGGGGGACAGGGGGAAACGTATGGCTACACCTTC
v_call: TRBV4-2; clone_size: NA; d_call: TRBD1; j_call: TRBJ2-7; cdr3_length: 16; cdr3_aa: CASSYGDSIMTYEQYF; cdr3_nt: TGTGCCAGCAGCTACGGGGACAGCATTATGACCTACGAGCAGTACTTC
v_call: TRBV13; clone_size: NA; d_call: TRBD2; j_call: TRBJ2-1; cdr3_length: 16; cdr3_aa: CASSLVETSGYNEQFF; cdr3_nt: TGTGCCAGCAGCTTAGTAGAGACTAGCGGCTACAATGAGCAGTTCTTC
v_call: TRBV7-8; clone_size: NA; d_call: NA; j_call: TRBJ1-4; cdr3_length: 14; cdr3_aa: CASSLDGQAEKLFF; cdr3_nt: TGTGCCAGCAGCTTAGATGGCCAGGCTGAAAAACTGTTTTTT
v_call: TRBV18; clone_size: NA; d_call: NA; j_call: TRBJ2-5; cdr3_length: 14; cdr3_aa: CASSAGRGLETQYF; cdr3_nt: TGTGCCAGCTCTGCCGGGAGAGGGTTGGAGACCCAGTACTTC
v_call: TRBV5-1; clone_size: once; d_call: NA; j_call: TRBJ2-7; cdr3_length: 13; cdr3_aa: CASSEDSSYEQYF; cdr3_nt: TGCGCCAGCAGCGAGGACAGTTCCTACGAGCAGTACTTC
v_call: TRBV2; clone_size: few; d_call: NA; j_call: TRBJ2-2; cdr3_length: 17; cdr3_aa: CASSEHGNRAGTGELFF; cdr3_nt: TGTGCCAGCAGTGAACACGGGAATAGAGCTGGCACCGGGGAGCTGTTTTTT
v_call: TRBV21-1; clone_size: once; d_call: NA; j_call: TRBJ1-4; cdr3_length: 17; cdr3_aa: CASSKYRRFGVNEKLFF; cdr3_nt: TGTGCCAGCAGCAAATACCGTAGATTTGGAGTTAATGAAAAACTGTTTTTT
v_call: TRBV6-1; clone_size: NA; d_call: TRBD1; j_call: TRBJ2-1; cdr3_length: 15; cdr3_aa: CASSLDRTVYNEQFF; cdr3_nt: TGTGCCAGCAGTTTGGACAGGACGGTCTACAATGAGCAGTTCTTC
v_call: TRBV18; clone_size: NA; d_call: TRBD2; j_call: TRBJ2-5; cdr3_length: 14; cdr3_aa: CASSPDGGKETQYF; cdr3_nt: TGTGCCAGCTCACCGGACGGGGGGAAAGAGACCCAGTACTTC
v_call: TRBV5-1; clone_size: few; d_call: NA; j_call: TRBJ1-2; cdr3_length: 18; cdr3_aa: CASSRRVNSPYEGYGYTF; cdr3_nt: TGCGCCAGCAGCCGAAGGGTCAATTCCCCTTACGAGGGATATGGCTACACCTTC
v_call: TRBV29-1; clone_size: NA; d_call: TRBD1; j_call: TRBJ2-5; cdr3_length: 14; cdr3_aa: CSVQRDRAQETQYF; cdr3_nt: TGCAGCGTTCAACGAGACAGGGCCCAAGAGACCCAGTACTTC
v_call: TRBV11-2; clone_size: NA; d_call: TRBD1; j_call: TRBJ1-1; cdr3_length: 17; cdr3_aa: CASSSSGDRGLGTEAFF; cdr3_nt: TGTGCCAGCAGCTCTAGTGGGGACAGGGGTCTGGGCACTGAAGCTTTCTTT
v_call: TRBV2; clone_size: NA; d_call: NA; j_call: TRBJ1-5; cdr3_length: 15; cdr3_aa: CASSVVRGGNQPQHF; cdr3_nt: TGTGCCAGCAGCGTAGTTCGGGGGGGCAATCAGCCCCAGCATTTT
v_call: TRBV11-3; clone_size: NA; d_call: TRBD1; j_call: TRBJ2-7; cdr3_length: 15; cdr3_aa: CASSDRQGKSYEQYF; cdr3_nt: TGTGCCAGCAGCGATAGACAGGGAAAGTCCTACGAGCAGTACTTC
v_call: TRBV15; clone_size: NA; d_call: NA; j_call: TRBJ2-7; cdr3_length: 15; cdr3_aa: CATSREFIQGHEQYF; cdr3_nt: TGTGCCACCAGCAGAGAATTCATACAGGGCCACGAGCAGTACTTC
v_call: TRBV2; clone_size: NA; d_call: NA; j_call: TRBJ2-2; cdr3_length: 15; cdr3_aa: CASSVSRVNTGELFF; cdr3_nt: TGTGCCAGCAGTGTTAGCAGGGTTAACACCGGGGAGCTGTTTTTT
v_call: TRBV9; clone_size: NA; d_call: TRBD1; j_call: TRBJ1-2; cdr3_length: 16; cdr3_aa: CASSVAPDGTDYGYTF; cdr3_nt: TGTGCCAGCAGCGTAGCCCCAGATGGGACAGACTATGGCTACACCTTC
v_call: TRBV4-2; clone_size: NA; d_call: TRBD2; j_call: TRBJ2-3; cdr3_length: 18; cdr3_aa: CASSRLAQGLVGTDTQYF; cdr3_nt: TGTGCCAGCAGCCGCTTGGCGCAGGGACTAGTGGGCACAGATACGCAGTATTTT
v_call: TRBV18; clone_size: NA; d_call: NA; j_call: TRBJ2-2; cdr3_length: 14; cdr3_aa: CASSPYESTGELFF; cdr3_nt: TGTGCCAGCTCACCCTACGAGTCCACCGGGGAGCTGTTTTTT
v_call: TRBV6-5; clone_size: few; d_call: NA; j_call: TRBJ2-7; cdr3_length: 13; cdr3_aa: CASSYSGLYEQYF; cdr3_nt: TGTGCCAGCAGTTACTCGGGCCTCTACGAGCAGTACTTC
v_call: TRBV4-3; clone_size: NA; d_call: TRBD2; j_call: TRBJ2-6; cdr3_length: 17; cdr3_aa: CASSHAGAVSGANVLTF; cdr3_nt: TGCGCCAGCAGCCATGCGGGAGCAGTCTCTGGGGCCAACGTCCTGACTTTC
v_call: TRBV6-4; clone_size: NA; d_call: TRBD1; j_call: TRBJ1-1; cdr3_length: 14; cdr3_aa: CASRKQGKNTEAFF; cdr3_nt: TGTGCCAGCAGAAAACAGGGGAAGAACACTGAAGCTTTCTTT
v_call: TRBV4-1; clone_size: NA; d_call: NA; j_call: TRBJ2-7; cdr3_length: 13; cdr3_aa: CASSQPFFYEQYF; cdr3_nt: TGCGCCAGCAGCCAACCGTTTTTCTACGAGCAGTACTTC
v_call: TRBV6-1; clone_size: NA; d_call: TRBD1; j_call: TRBJ1-1; cdr3_length: 13; cdr3_aa: CASRTGLNTEAFF; cdr3_nt: TGTGCCAGCAGGACAGGGCTGAACACTGAAGCTTTCTTT
v_call: TRBV5-6; clone_size: NA; d_call: TRBD2; j_call: TRBJ2-2; cdr3_length: 19; cdr3_aa: CASSLSGTSGYANTGELFF; cdr3_nt: TGTGCCAGCAGCTTGAGCGGGACTAGCGGGTACGCGAACACCGGGGAGCTGTTTTTT
v_call: TRBV7-6; clone_size: NA; d_call: TRBD2; j_call: TRBJ2-5; cdr3_length: 15; cdr3_aa: CASSRGLAEQETQYF; cdr3_nt: TGTGCCAGCAGCCGAGGACTAGCGGAACAAGAGACCCAGTACTTC
v_call: TRBV7-6; clone_size: NA; d_call: NA; j_call: TRBJ2-1; cdr3_length: 16; cdr3_aa: CASSLGIVGSANEQFF; cdr3_nt: TGTGCCAGCAGCTTAGGTATAGTGGGCTCAGCCAATGAGCAGTTCTTC
v_call: TRBV9; clone_size: NA; d_call: NA; j_call: TRBJ2-5; cdr3_length: 15; cdr3_aa: CASSPGRERGETQYF; cdr3_nt: TGTGCCAGCAGCCCTGGGCGGGAGAGGGGGGAGACCCAGTACTTC
v_call: TRBV5-1; clone_size: NA; d_call: TRBD1; j_call: TRBJ1-2; cdr3_length: 14; cdr3_aa: CASSSGTDNYGYTF; cdr3_nt: TGCGCCAGCAGCTCCGGGACAGATAACTATGGCTACACCTTC
v_call: TRBV7-9; clone_size: NA; d_call: NA; j_call: TRBJ1-4; cdr3_length: 16; cdr3_aa: CASSLGQGRSNEKLFF; cdr3_nt: TGTGCCAGCAGCTTAGGTCAGGGAAGATCTAATGAAAAACTGTTTTTT
v_call: TRBV7-6; clone_size: NA; d_call: TRBD2; j_call: TRBJ2-5; cdr3_length: 18; cdr3_aa: CASSLVERVAGRQETQYF; cdr3_nt: TGTGCCAGCAGCTTAGTGGAGAGGGTAGCGGGGAGACAAGAGACCCAGTACTTC
v_call: TRBV25-1; clone_size: NA; d_call: TRBD2; j_call: TRBJ2-7; cdr3_length: 14; cdr3_aa: CASSLTSGSYEQYF; cdr3_nt: TGTGCCAGCAGTCTGACTAGCGGAAGCTACGAGCAGTACTTC
v_call: TRBV7-7; clone_size: NA; d_call: TRBD1; j_call: TRBJ2-5; cdr3_length: 13; cdr3_aa: CASSFDREETQYF; cdr3_nt: TGTGCCAGCAGCTTTGACAGGGAGGAGACCCAGTACTTC
v_call: TRBV30; clone_size: NA; d_call: NA; j_call: TRBJ2-1; cdr3_length: 18; cdr3_aa: CAWSAAFTGSGSSHEQFF; cdr3_nt: TGTGCCTGGAGTGCCGCCTTTACCGGCTCCGGGAGTTCCCATGAGCAGTTCTTC
v_call: TRBV5-1; clone_size: NA; d_call: NA; j_call: TRBJ2-2; cdr3_length: 15; cdr3_aa: CASSPRTANTGELFF; cdr3_nt: TGCGCCAGCAGCCCGCGGACAGCGAACACCGGGGAGCTGTTTTTT
v_call: TRBV11-2; clone_size: NA; d_call: TRBD2; j_call: TRBJ2-5; cdr3_length: 14; cdr3_aa: CASRREGGEETQYF; cdr3_nt: TGTGCCAGCAGAAGGGAGGGAGGGGAAGAGACCCAGTACTTC
v_call: TRBV29-1; clone_size: NA; d_call: TRBD1; j_call: TRBJ1-2; cdr3_length: 14; cdr3_aa: CSVEDNRGLYGYTF; cdr3_nt: TGCAGCGTCGAAGATAACAGGGGTCTTTATGGCTACACCTTC